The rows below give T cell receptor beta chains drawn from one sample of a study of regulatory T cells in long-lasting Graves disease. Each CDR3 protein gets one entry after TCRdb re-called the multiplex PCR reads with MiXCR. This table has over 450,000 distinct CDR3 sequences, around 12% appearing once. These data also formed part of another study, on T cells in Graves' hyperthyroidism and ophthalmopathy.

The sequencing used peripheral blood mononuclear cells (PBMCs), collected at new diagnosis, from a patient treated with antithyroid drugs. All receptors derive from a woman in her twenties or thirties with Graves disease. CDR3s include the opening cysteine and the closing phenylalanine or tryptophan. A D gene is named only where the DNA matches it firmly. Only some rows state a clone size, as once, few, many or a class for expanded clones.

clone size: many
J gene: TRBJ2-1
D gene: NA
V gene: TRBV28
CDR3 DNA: TGTGCCAGCAGTTTCCTAGGGGACACTGAGCAGTTCTTC
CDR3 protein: CASSFLGDTEQFF

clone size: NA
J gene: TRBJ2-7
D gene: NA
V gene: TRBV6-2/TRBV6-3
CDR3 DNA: TGTGCCAGCAGTTACGAGTCGGCCTACGAGCAGTACTTC
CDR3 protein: CASSYESAYEQYF

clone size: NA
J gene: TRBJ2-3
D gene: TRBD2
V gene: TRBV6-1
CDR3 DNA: TGTGCCAGCAACGATATCCGGACTAGCGGGCGGGATACGCAGTATTTT
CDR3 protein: CASNDIRTSGRDTQYF

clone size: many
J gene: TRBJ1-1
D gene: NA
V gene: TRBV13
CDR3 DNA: TGTGCCAGCACCATGGAGGGCGGGGGGGAGCCGGCAGCTTTCTTT
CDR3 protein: CASTMEGGGEPAAFF

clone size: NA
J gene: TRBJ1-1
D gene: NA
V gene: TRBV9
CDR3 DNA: TGTGCCAGCAGCGTAGGGGTAGGGAGAGCCGGACAGAACACTGAAGCTTTCTTT
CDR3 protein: CASSVGVGRAGQNTEAFF

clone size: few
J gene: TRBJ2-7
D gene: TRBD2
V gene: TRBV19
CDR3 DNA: TGTGCCACCACCACCGGGGGGGACTCCTACGAGCAGTACTTC
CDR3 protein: CATTTGGDSYEQYF

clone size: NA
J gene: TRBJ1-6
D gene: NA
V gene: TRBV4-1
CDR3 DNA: TGCGCCAGCAGCCAAGATCGGGGAGGGGATAATTCACCCCTCCACTTT
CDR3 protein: CASSQDRGGDNSPLHF

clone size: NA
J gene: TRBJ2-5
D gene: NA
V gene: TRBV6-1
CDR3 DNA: TGTGCCAGCAGACAAGGGGTAGAGACCCAGTACTTC
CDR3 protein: CASRQGVETQYF

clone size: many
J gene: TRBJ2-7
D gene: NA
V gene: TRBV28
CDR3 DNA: TGTGCCAGCAGTTGGTACGGCCCCTCGAAAGACGAGCAGTACTTC
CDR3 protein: CASSWYGPSKDEQYF

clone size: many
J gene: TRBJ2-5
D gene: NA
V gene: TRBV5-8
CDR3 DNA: TGTGCCAGCAGCTTGGTAGCCCGTTTAATAGAGACCCAGTACTTC
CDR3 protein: CASSLVARLIETQYF

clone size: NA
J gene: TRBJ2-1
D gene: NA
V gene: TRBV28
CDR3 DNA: TGTGCCAGCAGTTTAAGGGGGGCAGGAAGAAACAATGAGCAGTTCTTC
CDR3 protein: CASSLRGAGRNNEQFF

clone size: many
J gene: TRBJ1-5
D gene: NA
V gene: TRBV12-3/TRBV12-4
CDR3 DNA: TGTGCCAGCAGTTTCAGGACTAGCAATCAGCCCCAGCATTTT
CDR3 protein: CASSFRTSNQPQHF

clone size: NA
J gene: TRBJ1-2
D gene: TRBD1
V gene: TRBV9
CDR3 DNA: TGTGCCAGCAGCGTAAGGGCCGCTTCGACAGGGTCTCGCTACACCTTC
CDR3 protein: CASSVRAASTGSRYTF

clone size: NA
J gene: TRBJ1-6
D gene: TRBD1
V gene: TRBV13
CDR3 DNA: TGTGCCAGCAGCTTAGGGGGACAGGATCGTAATTCACCCCTCCACTTT
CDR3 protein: CASSLGGQDRNSPLHF

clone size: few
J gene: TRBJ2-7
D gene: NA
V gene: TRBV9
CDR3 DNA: TGTGCCAGCAGCGTCTCATCAGTCTTCTCCTACGAGCAGTACTTC
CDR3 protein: CASSVSSVFSYEQYF

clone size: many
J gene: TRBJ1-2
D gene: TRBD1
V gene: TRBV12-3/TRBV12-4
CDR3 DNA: TGTGCCAGCAGTCCAGTCCCGGGACAGGGAAAACCCTATGGCTACACCTTC
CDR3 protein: CASSPVPGQGKPYGYTF

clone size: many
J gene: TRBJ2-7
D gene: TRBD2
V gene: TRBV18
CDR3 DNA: TGTGCCAGCAGGGCGGGAGCGAGGTACGAGCAGTACTTC
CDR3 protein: CASRAGARYEQYF

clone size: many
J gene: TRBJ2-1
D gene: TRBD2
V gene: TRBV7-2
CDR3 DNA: TGTGCCAGCAGCCCAGACGGGTTCGGGGGACTAGGTGTCGATGAGCAGTTCTTC
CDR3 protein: CASSPDGFGGLGVDEQFF

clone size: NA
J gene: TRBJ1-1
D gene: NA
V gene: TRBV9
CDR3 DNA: TGTGCCAGCAGCGTAATGGAGGCATCTGAAGCTTTCTTT
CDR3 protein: CASSVMEASEAFF

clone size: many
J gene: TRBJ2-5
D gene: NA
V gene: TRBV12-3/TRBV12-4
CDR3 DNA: TGTGCCAGCAGTCCCTCCGGGAGCCAAGAGACCCAGTACTTC
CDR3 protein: CASSPSGSQETQYF